This entry lists 8 T cell receptor beta chains sequenced from one sample in a study of radiation and T cells in renal cell carcinoma (TCRdb year 2020). According to the study, the label for this sample's time point signals: blood 4 weeks post-SBRT, at nephrectomy. This specimen's treatment or condition label, per the study, means: 15 Gy SBRT to primary tumor, nephrectomy 4 weeks later. Library creation used the immunoSEQ multiplex PCR assay. What TCRdb holds here is the immuneACCESS table cut down to in-frame rearrangements. Part of the clones is not present; checked against another copy, under half of the missing clones reflect an unresolved V gene, and the others are unexplained. This sample has approximately 70,000 clones in its table, and about 80% of those were observed once. The biggest ten clones account for about 6.8% of the sample. The specimen was blood, collected from a patient whose treatment included radiotherapy and nephrectomy. Receptors were obtained from a man between 60 and 70 years old with renal cell carcinoma.

This rearrangement joins TRBV29-1 to TRBJ2-1; the match to TRBD2 covers 11 bases. This CDR3 contains 14 residues. Germline V gene data show CDR1 as SQVTM and CDR2 as ANQGSEA. V gave up 4 bases and J gave up 5 bases; unmatched junction bases: 4. This chain's CDR3 is CSVGTSGGHNEQFF. In nucleotides, the CDR3 is TGCAGCGTTGGAACTAGCGGGGGACACAATGAGCAGTTCTTC.

V usage is TRBV5-1 and J usage is TRBJ2-1, with 8 bases identical to TRBD2. CDR1 is SGHRS and CDR2 is YFSETQ in the germline V gene. CDR3 length equals 14 residues. After removal of 3 bases from V and 7 bases from J, the junction contained 6 bases not matched to a gene. CDR3 nucleotide sequence: TGCGCCAGCAGCTCACGGACTAGCTGGAATGAGCAGTTCTTC. Translation: CASSSRTSWNEQFF.

The gene calls are TRBV11-2 and TRBJ1-4; D is possibly TRBD1 (6 bases). The germline V gene encodes CDR1 SGHAT and CDR2 FQNNGV. V was cut by 3 bases and J by 10 bases, with 18 bases left in between. The CDR3 runs to 15 residues. The CDR3 is CASSFGQGSKGKLFF. The CDR3, as DNA: TGTGCCAGCAGCTTTGGGCAGGGGTCTAAGGGAAAACTGTTTTTT. Full variable domain (outside the CDR3, taken from reference TRBV11-2 and TRBJ1-4): EAGVAQSPRYKIIEKRQSVAFWCNPISGHATLYWYQQILGQGPKLLIQFQNNGVVDDSQLPKDRFSAERLKGVDSTLKIQPAKLEDSAVYLCASSFGQGSKGKLFFGSGTQLSVL.

V usage is TRBV4-2 and J usage is TRBJ2-5; D is ambiguous. V was clipped by 1 base and J by 5 bases, with 11 bases between them. Germline-derived CDR1 and CDR2 are LGHNA and YNFKEQ. CDR3 length: 14 residues. The CDR3 sequence: CASSQVSGDETQYF. The CDR3 DNA sequence: TGTGCCAGCAGCCAAGTCTCGGGTGACGAGACCCAGTACTTC.

This chain connects TRBV14 to TRBJ2-3, with 11 bases identical to TRBD1. V lost 6 bases to trimming and J lost 3 bases; unmatched junction nucleotides: 8. Germline CDR1 reads SGHDN; CDR2 reads FVKESK. The CDR3 runs to 16 residues. CDR3 residues: CASSHPGTGGTDTQYF. The CDR3 coding sequence is TGTGCCAGCAGTCATCCCGGGACAGGGGGAACAGATACGCAGTATTTT.

For this clone: Mismatch with germline at one junction end may stem from a read error. Other DNA sequences within the sample encode an identical CDR3. The chain carries TRBV27 and TRBJ1-1, with TRBD1 as a possible D gene (6 bases). Germline lookup yields CDR1 MNHEY and CDR2 SMNVEV (reference sequence). The CDR3 is made up of 14 amino acids. DNA of the CDR3: TGTGCCAGCAGCCTAGACAGCTGGGACACTGAAGCTTTTTTT. This codes for CASSLDSWDTEAFF.

The chain carries TRBV5-1 and TRBJ2-5; maybe TRBD2 (5 bases). Germline CDR1 SGHRS, CDR2 YFSETQ. There are 13 residues in the CDR3. Trimming shortened V by 7 bases and J by 5 bases, and 15 bases separated the two germline ends. CDR3 residues: CASSNDYRETQYF. The CDR3 nucleotides are TGCGCCAGCTCCAACGACTATAGGGAGACCCAGTACTTC.

This clone appeared once. The chain recombines TRBV5-1 with TRBJ2-3; perhaps D is TRBD1 or TRBD2 (6 bases each). The CDR3 spans 18 residues. The germline V gene encodes CDR1 SGHRS and CDR2 YFSETQ. Deletions cut 0 bases from V and 0 bases from J, with 17 bases between. The chain's CDR3 is CASSLAVLGGTSTDTQYF. In DNA form, the CDR3 reads TGCGCCAGCAGCTTGGCCGTACTAGGGGGGACTAGCACAGATACGCAGTATTTT.